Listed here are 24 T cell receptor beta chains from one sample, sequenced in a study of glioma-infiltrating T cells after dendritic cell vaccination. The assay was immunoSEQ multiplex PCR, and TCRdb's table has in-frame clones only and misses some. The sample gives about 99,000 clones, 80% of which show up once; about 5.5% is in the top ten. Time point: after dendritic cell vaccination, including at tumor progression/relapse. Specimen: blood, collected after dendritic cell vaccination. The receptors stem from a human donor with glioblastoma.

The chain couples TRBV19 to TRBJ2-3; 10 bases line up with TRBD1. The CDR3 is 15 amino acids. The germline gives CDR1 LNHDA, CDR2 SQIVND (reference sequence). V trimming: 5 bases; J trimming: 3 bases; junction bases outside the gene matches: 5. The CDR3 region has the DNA TGTGCCAGTAGTCATGACAGGGGGCAAACAGATACGCAGTATTTT. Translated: CASSHDRGQTDTQYF.

The CDR3 reads CASSFLGHYQETQYF. CDR3 nucleotides: TGTGCCAGCAGTTTCCTCGGACACTACCAAGAGACCCAGTACTTC. The V gene is TRBV27, the J gene TRBJ2-5, with D perhaps TRBD1 (5 bases). The V end was cut by 3 bases, the J end by 0 bases, with 11 bases between. The V gene's germline CDR1 is MNHEY and CDR2 SMNVEV (reference sequence). The CDR3 is 15 residues long.

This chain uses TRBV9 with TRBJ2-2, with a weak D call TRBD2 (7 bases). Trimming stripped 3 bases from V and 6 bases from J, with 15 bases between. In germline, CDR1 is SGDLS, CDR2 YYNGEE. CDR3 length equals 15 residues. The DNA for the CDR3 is TGTGCCAGCAGCGCGCGCGGGGGCGAGTCCGGGGAGCTGTTTTTT. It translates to CASSARGGESGELFF.

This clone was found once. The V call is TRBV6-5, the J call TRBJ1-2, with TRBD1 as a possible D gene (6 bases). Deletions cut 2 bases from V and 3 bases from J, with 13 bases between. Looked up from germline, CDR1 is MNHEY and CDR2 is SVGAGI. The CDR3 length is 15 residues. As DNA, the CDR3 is TGTGCCAGCAGTTACGAGGGGGGGGGAGACTATGGCTACACCTTC. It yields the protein CASSYEGGGDYGYTF.

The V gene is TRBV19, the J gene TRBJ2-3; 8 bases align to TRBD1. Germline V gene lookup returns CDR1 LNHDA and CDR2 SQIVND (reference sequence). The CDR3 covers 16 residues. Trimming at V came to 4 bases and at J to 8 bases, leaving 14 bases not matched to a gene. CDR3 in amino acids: CASSTDLDREVGTQYF. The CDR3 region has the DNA TGTGCCAGTAGTACCGATTTGGACAGGGAAGTCGGTACGCAGTATTTT.

The DNA for the CDR3 is TGTGCCAGCTCACCACGACACGTTAGCAATCAGCCCCAGCATTTT. It translates to CASSPRHVSNQPQHF. The gene calls are TRBV18 and TRBJ1-5; no reliable D call. The CDR3 has 15 amino acids. Trimming took 1 base from V and 0 from J, leaving 7 bases between them. Germline CDR1 reads KGHSH; CDR2 reads LQKENI.

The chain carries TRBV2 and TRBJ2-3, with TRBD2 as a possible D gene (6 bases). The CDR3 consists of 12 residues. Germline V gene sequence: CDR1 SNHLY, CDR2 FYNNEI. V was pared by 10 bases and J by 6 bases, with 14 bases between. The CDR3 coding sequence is TGTGCCACAAGACTAGACGGGGATACGCAGTATTTT. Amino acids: CATRLDGDTQYF.

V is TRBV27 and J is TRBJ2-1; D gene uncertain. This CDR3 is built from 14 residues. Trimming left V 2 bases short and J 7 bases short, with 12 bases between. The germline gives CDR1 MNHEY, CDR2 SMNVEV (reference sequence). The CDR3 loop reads CASSLGWANNEQFF. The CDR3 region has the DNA TGTGCCAGCAGTTTAGGGTGGGCTAATAATGAGCAGTTCTTC.

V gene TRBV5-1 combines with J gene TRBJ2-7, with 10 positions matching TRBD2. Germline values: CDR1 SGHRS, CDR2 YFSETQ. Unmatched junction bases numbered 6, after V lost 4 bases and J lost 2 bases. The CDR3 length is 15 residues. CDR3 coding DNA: TGCGCCAGCAGCCCCGGGACTAGCGTAACCTACGAGCAGTACTTC. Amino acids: CASSPGTSVTYEQYF. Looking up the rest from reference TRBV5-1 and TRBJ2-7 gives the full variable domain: KAGVTQTPRYLIKTRGQQVTLSCSPISGHRSVSWYQQTPGQGLQFLFEYFSETQRNKGNFPGRFSGRQFSNSRSEMNVSTLELGDSALYLCASSPGTSVTYEQYFGPGTRLTVT.

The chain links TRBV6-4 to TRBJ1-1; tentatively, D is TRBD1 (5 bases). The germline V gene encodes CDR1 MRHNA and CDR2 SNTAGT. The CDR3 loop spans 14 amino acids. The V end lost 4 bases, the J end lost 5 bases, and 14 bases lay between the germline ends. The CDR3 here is CASSAIPGGTEAFF. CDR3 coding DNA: TGTGCCAGCAGTGCCATTCCCGGGGGAACTGAAGCTTTCTTT.

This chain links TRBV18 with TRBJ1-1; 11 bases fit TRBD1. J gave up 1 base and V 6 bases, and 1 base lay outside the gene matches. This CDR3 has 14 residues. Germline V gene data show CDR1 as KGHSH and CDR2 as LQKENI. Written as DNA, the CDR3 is TGTGCCAGCTCCGGACAGGGGGCGAACACTGAAGCTTTCTTT. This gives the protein CASSGQGANTEAFF.

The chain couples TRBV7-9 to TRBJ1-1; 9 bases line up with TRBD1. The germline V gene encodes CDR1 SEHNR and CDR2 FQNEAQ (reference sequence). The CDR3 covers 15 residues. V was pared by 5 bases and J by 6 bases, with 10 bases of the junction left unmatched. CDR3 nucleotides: TGTGCCAGCAGCAGCAACAGGGGGCGGATATCTGAAGCTTTCTTT. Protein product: CASSSNRGRISEAFF.

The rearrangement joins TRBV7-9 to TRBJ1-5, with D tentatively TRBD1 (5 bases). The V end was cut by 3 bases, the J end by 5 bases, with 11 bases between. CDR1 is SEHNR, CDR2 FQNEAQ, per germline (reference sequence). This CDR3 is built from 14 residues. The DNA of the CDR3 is TGTGCCAGCAGCTTCGGGGGGGGGTATCAGCCCCAGCATTTT. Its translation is CASSFGGGYQPQHF.

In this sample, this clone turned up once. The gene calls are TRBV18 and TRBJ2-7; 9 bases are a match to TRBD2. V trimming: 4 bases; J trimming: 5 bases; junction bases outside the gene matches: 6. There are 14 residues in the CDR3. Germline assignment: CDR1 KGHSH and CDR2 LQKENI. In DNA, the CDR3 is TGTGCCAGCTCACTGGGACTAGCAGGCGACGAGCAGTACTTC. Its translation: CASSLGLAGDEQYF.

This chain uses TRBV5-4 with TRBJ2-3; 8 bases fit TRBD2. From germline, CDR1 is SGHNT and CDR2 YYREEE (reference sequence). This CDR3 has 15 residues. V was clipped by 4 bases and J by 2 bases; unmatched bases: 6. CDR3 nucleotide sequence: TGTGCCAGCAGCCGAGCGGGAGAATCCACAGATACGCAGTATTTT. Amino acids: CASSRAGESTDTQYF.

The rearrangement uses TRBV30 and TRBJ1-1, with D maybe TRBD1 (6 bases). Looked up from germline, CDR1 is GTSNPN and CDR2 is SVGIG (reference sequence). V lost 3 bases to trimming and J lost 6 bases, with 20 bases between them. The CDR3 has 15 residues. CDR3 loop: CAWRPGGGLGAEAFF. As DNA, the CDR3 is TGTGCCTGGAGGCCCGGGGGGGGGCTGGGCGCTGAAGCTTTCTTT.

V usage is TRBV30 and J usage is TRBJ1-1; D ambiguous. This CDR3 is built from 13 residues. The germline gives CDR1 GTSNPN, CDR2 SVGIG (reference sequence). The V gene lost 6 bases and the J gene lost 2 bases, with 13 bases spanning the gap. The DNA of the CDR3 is TGTGCCTGCTCCTTTGGGCATAACACTGAAGCTTTCTTT. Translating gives CACSFGHNTEAFF.

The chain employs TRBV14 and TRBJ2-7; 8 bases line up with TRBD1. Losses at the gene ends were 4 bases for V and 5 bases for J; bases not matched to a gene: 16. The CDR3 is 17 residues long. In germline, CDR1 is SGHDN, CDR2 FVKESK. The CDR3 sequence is CASSPAVGQGLIHEQYF. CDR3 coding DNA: TGTGCCAGCAGCCCGGCCGTCGGACAGGGTCTGATACACGAGCAGTACTTC.

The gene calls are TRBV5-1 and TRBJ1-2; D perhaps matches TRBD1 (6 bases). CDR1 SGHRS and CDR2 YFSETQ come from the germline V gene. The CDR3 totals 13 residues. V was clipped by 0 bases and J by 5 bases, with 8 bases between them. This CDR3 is CASSLADSYGYTF. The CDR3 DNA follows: TGCGCCAGCAGCTTGGCGGACAGTTATGGCTACACCTTC.

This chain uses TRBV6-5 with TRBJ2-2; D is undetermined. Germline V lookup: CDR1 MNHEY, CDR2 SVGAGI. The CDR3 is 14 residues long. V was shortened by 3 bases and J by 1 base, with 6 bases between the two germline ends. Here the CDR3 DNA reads TGTGCCAGCAGTTATACTCTGAACACCGGGGAGCTGTTTTTT. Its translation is CASSYTLNTGELFF.

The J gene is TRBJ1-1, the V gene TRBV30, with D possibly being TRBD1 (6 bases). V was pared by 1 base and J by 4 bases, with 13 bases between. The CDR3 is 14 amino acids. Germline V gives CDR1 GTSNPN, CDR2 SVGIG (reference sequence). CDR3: CAWSDRGAVTEAFF. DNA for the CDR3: TGTGCCTGGAGTGATCGGGGGGCCGTCACTGAAGCTTTCTTT.

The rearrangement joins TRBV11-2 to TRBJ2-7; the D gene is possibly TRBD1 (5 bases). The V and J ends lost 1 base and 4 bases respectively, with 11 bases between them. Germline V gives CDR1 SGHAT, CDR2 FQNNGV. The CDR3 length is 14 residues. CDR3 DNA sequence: TGTGCCAGCAGCTTAGGGCAGGGCCTATACGAGCAGTACTTC. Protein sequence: CASSLGQGLYEQYF.

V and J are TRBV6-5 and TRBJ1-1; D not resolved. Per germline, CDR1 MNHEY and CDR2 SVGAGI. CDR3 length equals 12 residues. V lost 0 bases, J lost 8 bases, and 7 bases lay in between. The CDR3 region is CASSYSTEEAFF. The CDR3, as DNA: TGTGCCAGCAGTTACTCGACGGAGGAAGCTTTCTTT.

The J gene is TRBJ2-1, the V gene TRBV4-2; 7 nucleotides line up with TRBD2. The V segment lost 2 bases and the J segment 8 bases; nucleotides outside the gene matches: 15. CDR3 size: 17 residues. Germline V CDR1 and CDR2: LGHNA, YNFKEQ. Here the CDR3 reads CASSQSPGTKVGHEQFF. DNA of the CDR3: TGTGCCAGCAGCCAATCACCAGGGACTAAGGTCGGTCATGAGCAGTTCTTC.